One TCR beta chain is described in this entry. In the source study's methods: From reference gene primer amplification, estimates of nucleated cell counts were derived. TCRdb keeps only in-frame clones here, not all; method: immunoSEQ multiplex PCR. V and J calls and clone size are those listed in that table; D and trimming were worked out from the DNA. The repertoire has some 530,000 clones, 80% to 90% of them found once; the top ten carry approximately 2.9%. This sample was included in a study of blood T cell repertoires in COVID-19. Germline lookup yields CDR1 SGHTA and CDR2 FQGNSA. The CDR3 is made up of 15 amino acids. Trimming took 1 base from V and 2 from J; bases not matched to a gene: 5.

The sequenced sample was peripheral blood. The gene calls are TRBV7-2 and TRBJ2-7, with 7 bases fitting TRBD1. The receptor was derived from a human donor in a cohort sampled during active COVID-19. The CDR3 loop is CASSLEPGQTYEQYF. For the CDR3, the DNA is TGTGCCAGCAGCTTAGAACCGGGACAGACCTACGAGCAGTACTTC.